Listed below are T cell receptor beta chains from one sample, sequenced in a study of human T cells and chemical hapten exposure. TCRdb reanalysed the RACE reads using MiXCR and keeps one entry per CDR3 protein. The profile covers tens of thousands of distinct CDR3 sequences, with 10% appearing a single time and about 6% taken by the ten largest. The sequenced sample was whole blood, obtained in connection with sensitization to the hapten diphenylcyclopropenone (DPC). These receptors were obtained from a man aged 25-45 years with alopecia areata. Some clones in this sample may be carry-over from other donors' samples. Both conserved end residues are part of each CDR3. A D gene is named only where the DNA matches it firmly. The listing skips clone size in some rows; elsewhere it reads once, few, many or a size class.

j_call	v_call	d_call	clone_size	cdr3_nt	cdr3_aa
TRBJ2-4	TRBV6-2/TRBV6-3	.	many	TGTGCCAGCGAAGAACACGGGAGTGGTGGCATTCAGTACTTC	CASEEHGSGGIQYF
TRBJ1-3	TRBV4-2	TRBD1	.	TGTGCCTGCAGCCGGACGGACAGGCAGATCGGTAACACCATATATTTT	CACSRTDRQIGNTIYF
TRBJ1-2	TRBV10-3	.	many	TGTGCCATCAGTGAAATAGGTCGACAGTATGGCTACACCTTC	CAISEIGRQYGYTF
TRBJ2-3	TRBV15	TRBD2	many	TGTGCCACCAGCAGCCTAACTAGCGGCTACACAGATACGCAGTATTTT	CATSSLTSGYTDTQYF
TRBJ2-2	TRBV11-3	TRBD2	many	TGTGCCAGCAGCCCACGCAGTAGCGGGAGGACCGGGGAGCTGTTTTTT	CASSPRSSGRTGELFF
TRBJ2-2	TRBV28	TRBD2	many	TGTGCCAGCAGTTTACCGGGACTAGCGGGAGTGGGCACCGGGGAGCTGTTTTTT	CASSLPGLAGVGTGELFF
TRBJ2-1	TRBV7-6	.	many	TGTGCCAGCAGCTCCCTATGGGGGGCCGGTGAGCAGTTCTTC	CASSSLWGAGEQFF
TRBJ2-5	TRBV5-4	.	.	TGTGCCAGCAGCTTCCCCAGGGCCTCGACCCAGTACTTC	CASSFPRASTQYF
TRBJ2-3	TRBV20-1	TRBD2	.	TGCAGTGCTAGCGGGGGGGCAGGGGATACGCAGTATTTT	CSASGGAGDTQYF
TRBJ1-4	TRBV3-1	TRBD1	.	TGTGCCAGCAGCCCTTTCCGGGACAGGGGTGAAAAACTGTTTTTT	CASSPFRDRGEKLFF
TRBJ1-1	TRBV3-1	TRBD1	many	TGTGCCAGCAGTAACGGCCAGGGGGCTACTGAAGCTTTCTTT	CASSNGQGATEAFF
TRBJ1-4	TRBV25-1	.	many	TGTGCCAGCAGTGACAGTTTTAATGAAAAACTGTTTTTT	CASSDSFNEKLFF
TRBJ2-5	TRBV11-3	.	few	TGTGCCAGCAGCTTACGGGACTCGTTAATCAGACCAGTGACCCAGTACTTC	CASSLRDSLIRPVTQYF
TRBJ2-4	TRBV13	.	many	TGTGCCAGCAGTTTTCGACCAGGCTCCAGGGACATTCAGTACTTC	CASSFRPGSRDIQYF
TRBJ2-6	TRBV3-1	.	few	TGTGCCAGCAGCCTCAGGCGTCCTGGGGCCAACGTCCTGACTTTC	CASSLRRPGANVLTF
TRBJ2-1	TRBV6-2/TRBV6-3	.	few	TGTGCCAGCAGTTCGGTGATAGGGGGTGAGCAGTTCTTC	CASSSVIGGEQFF
TRBJ1-2	TRBV11-2	.	many	TGTGCCAGCAGCTTAGATGATAGTCGAGTCTTCAACTATGGCTACACCTTC	CASSLDDSRVFNYGYTF
TRBJ2-7	TRBV6-1	TRBD1	.	TGTGCCAGCAGTGCCCGGGACAGGGGAACCGAGCAGTACTTC	CASSARDRGTEQYF
TRBJ2-2	TRBV7-9	.	many	TGTGCCAGCAGCTTCAGGAGGGGGATCGACACCGGGGAGCTGTTTTTT	CASSFRRGIDTGELFF
TRBJ2-5	TRBV18	.	.	TGTGCCAGCTCACAATTCCAAGAGTCCCAGTACTTC	CASSQFQESQYF
TRBJ2-1	TRBV7-8	TRBD2	.	TGTGCCAGCAGCTCCGGACTAGCGGGAGTTAACTACAATGAGCAGTTCTTC	CASSSGLAGVNYNEQFF
TRBJ2-1	TRBV7-8	.	many	TGTGCCAGCAGCCTCGTAGGAGAGCAGTTCTTC	CASSLVGEQFF
TRBJ1-1	TRBV9	.	many	TGTGCCAGCAGCCCAGTGGTGGAGCGGGGAGAAGCTTTCTTT	CASSPVVERGEAFF
TRBJ1-3	TRBV18	.	many	TGTGCCAGCTCACCAAAGAGCTCTGGAAACACCATATATTTT	CASSPKSSGNTIYF
TRBJ2-5	TRBV24-1	TRBD2	many	TGTGCCACCAGTGATTTGGGGGAGCGGGAGTTGGTTCAAGAGACCCAGTACTTC	CATSDLGERELVQETQYF
TRBJ1-1	TRBV7-8	.	.	TGTGCCAGCAGCTTAGTGTTCCGGGGCACTGAAGCTTTCTTT	CASSLVFRGTEAFF
TRBJ2-1	TRBV28	.	many	TGTGCCAGCACCCGGGCCCGCTCCTACAATGAGCAGTTCTTC	CASTRARSYNEQFF
TRBJ2-2	TRBV7-3	.	few	TGTGCCAGCAGACACAGGGATACCGGGGAGCTGTTTTTT	CASRHRDTGELFF
TRBJ2-3	TRBV19	TRBD2	many	TGTGCCAGTAGGACTCGACTAGCGGGGGGACCAGATACGCAGTATTTT	CASRTRLAGGPDTQYF
TRBJ1-2	TRBV12-3/TRBV12-4	.	many	TGTGCCAGCAGGACGACAGGTCAGGATGGCTACACCTTC	CASRTTGQDGYTF
TRBJ2-2	TRBV7-3	.	many	TGTGCCAGCAGCCTGGACTGGGGGGAGCTGTTTTTT	CASSLDWGELFF
TRBJ1-2	TRBV2	.	many	TGTGCCAGCAGCGGGGTGGGTCCCAGTCTTGGCTACACCTTC	CASSGVGPSLGYTF
TRBJ2-6	TRBV10-3	.	.	TGTGCCATCAGTGGGGGCTCTGGGGCCAACGTCCTGACTTTC	CAISGGSGANVLTF
TRBJ2-5	TRBV7-3	.	many	TGTGCCAGCAGTCCCGCAGGGATTGAGACCCAGTACTTC	CASSPAGIETQYF
TRBJ2-5	TRBV7-2	.	many	TGTGCCAGCAGCTTAGTAGAGACCCAGTACTTC	CASSLVETQYF
TRBJ1-1	TRBV12-3/TRBV12-4	.	many	TGTGCCAGCAGTTTGGATACAGGGACCATGGGCACTGAAGCTTTCTTT	CASSLDTGTMGTEAFF
TRBJ2-2	TRBV7-6	TRBD2	many	TGTGCCAGCAGCTTATTACTAGCGGGATCGAACACCGGGGAGCTGTTTTTT	CASSLLLAGSNTGELFF
TRBJ2-1	TRBV6-1	TRBD2	many	TGTGCCAGCAGTGAACCTGTATTGCGGGAGGGCCGGAACAATGAGCAGTTCTTC	CASSEPVLREGRNNEQFF
TRBJ1-5	TRBV2	.	few	TGTGCCAGCACCGAAGGGGATAGCAATCAGCCCCAGCATTTT	CASTEGDSNQPQHF
TRBJ2-1	TRBV5-1	.	.	TGCGCCAGCAGCTTTAGAGAGGTGGGTTACAATGAGCAGTTCTTC	CASSFREVGYNEQFF
TRBJ1-6	TRBV28	TRBD1	many	TGTGCCAGCAGTTGGGGACAGCCCCTAACCCCCCTCCACTTT	CASSWGQPLTPLHF